This T cell receptor (beta chain) originates from a study of OX40 agonist ivuxolimab in advanced cancers. Regarding the research as a whole: Ivuxolimab, which targeted the costimulatory receptor OX40 (CD134), was an agonistic, fully human IgG2 monoclonal antibody. Intravenous ivuxolimab was administered to patients every 2 weeks at six dose levels: 0.01, 0.1, 0.3, 1.5, 3 and 10 mg/kg. Among the roughly 52 dose-escalation patients, some 20 had hepatocellular carcinoma, approximately 15 melanoma, 9 renal cell carcinoma and 9 head and neck cancer. In the dose-escalation cohort, more than 75% of patients were male, and the mean age was roughly 60 years, with a range of roughly 20 to 80. Patients were allowed to have had prior anti-PD-1, anti-PD-L1 or anti-CTLA-4 therapy, and around two fifths of the dose-escalation patients had been treated with checkpoint inhibitors. Partial responses occurred in three dose-escalation patients: two with cutaneous melanoma and one with hepatocellular carcinoma. Peripheral TCRbeta sequencing was intended to test whether TCR sequence diversity was altered and clonal T-cell expansion was caused by ivuxolimab. The monotherapy dose-escalation portion (N of about 52 patients) of the phase I ivuxolimab trial is reported in the paper. The full study reports these points: Low levels of normalized T-cell clonal expansion were also seen in some patients who did not respond. In the 0.1-3.0 mg/kg groups, partial responders were among the patients with the lowest normalized peripheral clonal expansion, particularly in CD8+ T cells. After ivuxolimab, CD8+ T cells had more expanded clones than CD4+ T cells on average. At doses of 0.1 to 3.0 mg/kg, clonal expansion of both CD4+ and CD8+ T cells in blood was seen between baseline and week 6. Antigen specificity was not determined for the clonally expanded peripheral T cells.

Genomic DNA was extracted from sorted cells for sequencing of the TCRbeta CDR3 region. The immunoSEQ Assay was used to sequence the TCRbeta CDR3 regions. TCRdb retrieved this table from immuneACCESS and kept in-frame rearrangements only. Not all clones are present; in checked studies, unresolved V genes account for under half, and no reason is known for the remainder. This sample holds over 45,000 clones; around 86% were observed only once. Approximately 4.5% of the sample is in the top ten clones. For this clone: The antigen it binds to is not known. No clone much larger than this one lies a single base away; base qualities are absent.

Patients with autoimmune disease history or receiving systemic immunosuppression were excluded from the trial. Peripheral blood for TCR sequencing was collected from all dose cohorts at baseline, on cycle 4 day 1, and on cycle 7 day 1. Samples came from an open-label, multicenter, first-in-human phase I dose-escalation trial of ivuxolimab. The trial enrolled adults with locally advanced or metastatic head and neck squamous cell, hepatocellular, melanoma or renal cell carcinoma. Before TCR sequencing, CD4+ and CD8+ T cells were separately sorted from peripheral blood. The clonotype was recovered from an adult with an advanced solid tumor such as melanoma, head and neck, liver or kidney cancer. Sequencing was performed on CD4+ or CD8+ T cells sorted from blood, taken in a trial of the OX40 agonist ivuxolimab.

The DNA reads TGCGCCAGCAGCCAGGGACAGGGGGTTGGGGGCGAGCAGTACTTC. Its protein product is CASSQGQGVGGEQYF. The chain links TRBV5-1 with TRBJ2-7; the junction holds 11 bases that match TRBD1. Trimming accounts for 4 bases at V and 6 bases at J, while the number of junction bases matched to no gene is 9. The CDR3, from cysteine to phenylalanine, totals 15 residues. The read is trimmed to its CDR3 DNA, 45 bases read in frame from base 1. According to the germline V gene, CDR1 reads SGHRS and CDR2 reads YFSETQ.